This T cell receptor (beta chain) was identified in a study of control samples from healthy donors and cancer patients. This table comes from immunoSEQ multiplex PCR, and its TCRdb copy is limited to in-frame clones, with some not included. The table records more than 150,000 clones, roughly 93% of them present only once. The origin of this receptor is a man aged 50 to 59 in good health. The sequenced sample consisted of blood.

The CDR3 sequence: CASSTQDSPLHF. CDR3 DNA: TGTGCCAGCTCAACCCAAGATTCACCCCTCCACTTT. The chain combines TRBV10-3 with TRBJ1-6; unclear D gene. Trimming shortened V by 10 bases and J by 8 bases, and 12 bases separated the two germline ends. The CDR3 covers 12 residues. Germline lookup yields CDR1 ENHRY and CDR2 SYGVKD.